This TCR beta chain stems from a study of early T cells in non-severe SARS-CoV-2 infection. Across the study: It was bulk RNA from unsorted whole blood that was sequenced, and the chains were unpaired. Findings and caveats of the study: Anti-spike CD8 specificities were favored by VDJdb matching, whose results missed private and CD4 specificities.

The TCR library protocol was used to attach unique molecular identifiers. These identifiers were attached to individual cDNA molecules. One entry per CDR3 protein results from TCRdb running MiXCR on the 5' RACE reads. The table lists approximately 32,000 distinct CDR3 sequences, roughly 7% of them singletons, with roughly two fifths in the top ten. Germline values: CDR1 GTSNPN, CDR2 SVGIG (reference sequence). The CDR3 runs to 14 residues. Trimming removed 0 bases at V and 6 bases at J, with 14 bases between. This clonotype was detected ten times or more. Its antigen remains unknown. V usage is TRBV30 and J usage is TRBJ1-1; D is unresolved. The specimen sequenced was whole blood. The receptor comes from an adult who was a healthcare worker with PCR-confirmed SARS-CoV-2 infection or an uninfected control (not recorded which). The CDR3 region is CAWSVLWPWAEAFF. For the CDR3, the DNA is TGTGCCTGGAGTGTACTATGGCCATGGGCTGAAGCTTTCTTT.